The 20 T cell receptor beta chains below were found in one sample sequenced in a study of blood T cell repertoires in COVID-19. Using immunoSEQ multiplex PCR, the repertoire was profiled, and TCRdb retains in-frame clones only, with some absent. The table lists about 160,000 clones, roughly 87% of them singletons. The sample was PBMCs or T cells enriched from blood (not recorded which). The receptors originated from a woman between 50 and 59 years old who had recovered from COVID-19.

The chain combines TRBV7-9 with TRBJ2-2; possible D gene TRBD2, 5 bases. The V gene's germline CDR1 is SEHNR and CDR2 FQNEAQ (reference sequence). Trimming removed 8 bases at V and 0 bases at J, with 13 bases between. CDR3 length: 15 amino acids. The CDR3 nucleotides read TGTGCCAGCGCGTTAGCCGGGGCGAACACCGGGGAGCTGTTTTTT. Protein product: CASALAGANTGELFF.

This sequence joins TRBV24-1 and TRBJ2-5; D gene uncertain. The CDR3 has 13 residues. V was trimmed by 8 bases and J by 1 base, leaving 10 bases between them. CDR1 and CDR2 from the germline V gene are KGHDR and SFDVKD. CDR3 loop: CATTEAGQETQYF. The DNA of the CDR3 is TGTGCCACCACCGAGGCCGGCCAAGAGACCCAGTACTTC.

The V call is TRBV5-4, the J call TRBJ2-1, with no clear D. Germline V gene data show CDR1 as SGHNT and CDR2 as YYREEE (reference sequence). This CDR3 has 15 amino acids. Trimming took off 4 bases at V and 8 bases at J, with 19 bases between the two ends. CDR3 sequence (DNA): TGTGCCAGCAGCCCCCCGAACGGCGACTTGGATGAGCAGTTCTTC. Translating it yields CASSPPNGDLDEQFF.

The V and J genes are TRBV3-1 (or the pseudogene TRBV3-2) and TRBJ2-3; TRBD2 aligns across 10 bases. V was pared by 6 bases and J by 5 bases, with 8 bases of the junction left unmatched. The CDR3 totals 15 residues. Germline V gene data show CDR1 as LGHDT and CDR2 as YNNKEL (reference sequence). CDR3 amino acids: CASSPLAGEVDTQYF. The CDR3 coding sequence is TGTGCCAGCAGTCCTCTAGCGGGAGAGGTAGATACGCAGTATTTT.

This chain uses TRBV20-1 with TRBJ2-1, with TRBD2 matching 8 bases. The CDR3 extends over 15 amino acids. Germline V lookup: CDR1 DFQATT, CDR2 SNEGSKA (reference sequence). J was trimmed by 2 bases and V by 3 bases; bases with no gene match: 6. CDR3 in DNA: TGCAGTGCTAGTCCCCTGGGACTAGCCTACAATGAGCAGTTCTTC. This codes for CSASPLGLAYNEQFF.

The rearrangement joins TRBV23-1 to TRBJ1-5; 8 bases map to TRBD1. TRBV23-1 is identified as an open reading frame with a role that is uncertain. J gave up 7 bases and V 0 bases, and 14 bases lay outside the gene matches. CDR3 length: 18 residues. CDR3 DNA sequence: TGCGCCAGCAGTCAATCGGCAGGGGGCGAGTTGATTAACCAGCCCCAGCATTTT. Translated, it gives CASSQSAGGELINQPQHF.

The genes are TRBV5-4 and TRBJ1-4, with a weak D call TRBD1 (5 bases). The CDR3 runs to 16 residues. Trimming stripped 0 bases from V and 4 bases from J, with 13 bases between. Germline values: CDR1 SGHNT, CDR2 YYREEE (reference sequence). The CDR3 sequence: CASSLGTQGLNEKLFF. CDR3 nucleotides: TGTGCCAGCAGCTTGGGGACCCAGGGACTTAATGAAAAACTGTTTTTT. The variable domain in full, with the rest retrieved from reference TRBV5-4 and TRBJ1-4, is ETGVTQSPTHLIKTRGQQVTLRCSSQSGHNTVSWYQQALGQGPQFIFQYYREEENGRGNFPPRFSGLQFPNYSSELNVNALELDDSALYLCASSLGTQGLNEKLFFGSGTQLSVL.

The CDR3 DNA follows: TGTGCCACCAGCGGGACAGGGGGCGATGGCTACACCTTC. Translation: CATSGTGGDGYTF. The V gene is TRBV24-1, the J gene TRBJ1-2, with 12 bases matching TRBD1. There are 13 residues in the CDR3. With 7 bases clipped from V and 6 bases from J, the junction kept 2 bases outside the gene matches. CDR1 is KGHDR, CDR2 SFDVKD, per germline.

The chain carries TRBV28 and TRBJ2-7, with 7 bases matching TRBD1. J gave up 10 bases and V 4 bases, and 7 bases lay outside the gene matches. This CDR3 region has 12 residues. Germline values: CDR1 MDHEN, CDR2 SYDVKM. Written as DNA, the CDR3 is TGTGCCAGCAGTTCCGGACAGGAGCCTCAGTACTTC. Translated: CASSSGQEPQYF.

The chain uses TRBV11-3 and TRBJ2-5; 14 nucleotides align to TRBD2. The germline gives CDR1 SGHNT, CDR2 YENEEA. J was trimmed by 5 bases and V by 3 bases; bases with no gene match: 11. The CDR3 spans 18 residues. DNA of the CDR3: TGTGCCAGCAGCTTGGCGGGGACTAGCGGGAGCGTGGTGGAGACCCAGTACTTC. Translation gives CASSLAGTSGSVVETQYF.

V is TRBV28 and J is TRBJ2-1, with 11 bases aligning to TRBD2. The CDR3 runs 16 residues. The V gene end was trimmed by 6 bases and the J gene end by 4 bases; junction bases not matched to a gene: 8. Germline CDR1 is MDHEN and CDR2 is SYDVKM. The CDR3 sequence is CASSTIAGGKYNEQFF. Written as DNA, the CDR3 is TGTGCCAGCAGCACGATAGCGGGAGGGAAATACAATGAGCAGTTCTTC.

This sequence joins TRBV28 and TRBJ2-3; 8 bases agree with TRBD2. Losses at the gene ends were 4 bases for V and 2 bases for J; bases not matched to a gene: 5. The germline V gene encodes CDR1 MDHEN and CDR2 SYDVKM. CDR3 size: 15 residues. This CDR3 is CASSSGLEFTDTQYF. The CDR3 bases are TGTGCCAGCAGTTCGGGACTAGAGTTCACAGATACGCAGTATTTT.

The V gene is TRBV30, the J gene TRBJ1-2; 9 nucleotides agree with TRBD1. The CDR3 has 12 amino acids. The J segment lost 4 bases and the V segment lost 8 bases, leaving 5 bases of the junction unmatched. The germline V gene has CDR1 GTSNPN and CDR2 SVGIG (reference sequence). The CDR3 DNA reads as TGTGCCAGCCGGGACAGGGCCTATGGCTACACCTTC. Residues: CASRDRAYGYTF.

This chain connects TRBV28 to TRBJ1-2; D is possibly TRBD1 (5 bases). Germline V CDR1 and CDR2: MDHEN, SYDVKM. This CDR3 has 16 amino acids. V lost 4 bases, J lost 7 bases, and 22 bases lay in between. Here the CDR3 reads CASSSVRASYTGGYTF. CDR3 sequence (DNA): TGTGCCAGCAGTTCCGTACGGGCGTCTTATACAGGTGGCTACACCTTC.

The chain uses TRBV24-1 and TRBJ1-5; D call uncertain. CDR1 KGHDR and CDR2 SFDVKD come from the germline V gene. The length of the CDR3 is 15 residues. V was pared by 3 bases and J by 7 bases, with 15 bases between. The CDR3 region has the DNA TGTGCCACCAGTGATGCGTCCACTACGGGGCAGCCCCAGCATTTT. This sequence encodes CATSDASTTGQPQHF.

The chain employs TRBV6-1 and TRBJ1-1, with 9 bases lining up with TRBD1. Per germline, CDR1 MNHNS and CDR2 SASEGT. CDR3 length: 15 amino acids. V lost 3 bases, J lost 7 bases, and 9 bases stayed unmatched. The CDR3 sequence is CASSDMDRGSSEAFF. DNA of the CDR3: TGTGCCAGCAGTGACATGGACAGGGGATCTAGTGAAGCTTTCTTT.

This chain joins TRBV3-1 (or the pseudogene TRBV3-2) and TRBJ1-2, with 9 bases identical to TRBD1. The germline V gene has CDR1 LGHDT and CDR2 YNNKEL (reference sequence). The V segment lost 4 bases and the J segment 6 bases; nucleotides outside the gene matches: 3. The CDR3 runs to 13 residues. Here the CDR3 reads CASSRTGEDGYTF. In DNA, the CDR3 is TGTGCCAGCAGCCGGACAGGGGAGGATGGCTACACCTTC.

This sequence joins TRBV9 and TRBJ2-7; a weak D match, TRBD1 (6 bases). CDR3 length equals 14 residues. V was pared by 2 bases and J by 1 base, with 10 bases between. Germline values: CDR1 SGDLS, CDR2 YYNGEE. CDR3 region: CASSVEGESYEQYF. The CDR3 DNA is TGTGCCAGCAGCGTCGAGGGGGAGTCCTACGAGCAGTACTTC.

This chain joins TRBV6-5 and TRBJ2-3, with 10 bases lining up with TRBD1. The CDR3 has 16 residues. Germline loops: CDR1 MNHEY, CDR2 SVGAGI. V lost 2 bases to trimming and J lost 5 bases; unmatched junction nucleotides: 7. CDR3 nucleotide sequence: TGTGCCAGCAGTTACCATATCGGGGACAGGGGAGATACGCAGTATTTT. This sequence encodes CASSYHIGDRGDTQYF.

The chain carries TRBV19 and TRBJ2-1; 14 nucleotides agree with TRBD2. Looked up from germline, CDR1 is LNHDA and CDR2 is SQIVND (reference sequence). The V segment lost 1 base and the J segment 6 bases; nucleotides outside the gene matches: 5. The CDR3 totals 17 residues. CDR3 sequence (DNA): TGTGCCAGTAGTATAGGTCAGGGACTAGCGGGAGCCAATGAGCAGTTCTTC. Translated, it gives CASSIGQGLAGANEQFF.